Sequencing of this T cell receptor beta chain was carried out in a study of blood T cell repertoires in COVID-19. Study-wide context: The origin of the acute and convalescent COVID-19 samples was the United States, Italy and Spain.

In the study's own analysis: Estimated nucleated cell counts came from reference gene primer amplification. Only in-frame clones appear in the TCRdb table, and some are missing; sequencing was by immunoSEQ multiplex PCR. The V and J calls and the clone size are those of that table, but D and trimming were determined from the DNA. This sample has 150,000 to 200,000 clones; about 88% occur once, and the top ten carry about 4.5%. The sample was peripheral blood. The sequence came from a human donor in a cohort sampled during active COVID-19.

CDR3 amino acids: CASSSSGKNTEAFF. As DNA, the CDR3 is TGTGCCAGCAGTTCCTCGGGAAAGAACACTGAAGCTTTCTTT. The chain links TRBV28 to TRBJ1-1; D uncertain. Per germline, CDR1 MDHEN and CDR2 SYDVKM. The CDR3 sequence is 14 residues long. V dropped 4 bases and J dropped 1 base, with 10 bases sitting between them.